This T cell receptor (beta chain) was documented in a study of T cells in Graves' hyperthyroidism and ophthalmopathy. Researchers amplified the TCR beta CDR3 regions from RNA transcripts. Carried out on the TCR CDR3, a first-round RT-PCR used the HTBI primer set. TCRdb re-derived calls from the multiplex PCR reads in MiXCR, one entry per CDR3 protein. Seen here are about half a million distinct CDR3 sequences, around 22% observed once, and the top ten hold 11%. This CDR3 is built from 14 residues. The V end lost 3 bases, the J end lost 2 bases, and 13 bases lay between the germline ends. Germline assignment: CDR1 SQVTM and CDR2 ANQGSEA.

This sequence joins TRBV29-1 and TRBJ1-2; a possible D gene is TRBD1 (6 bases). This receptor was obtained from a woman in her 30s with Graves' ophthalmopathy. The specimen was blood. CDR3 sequence (DNA): TGCAGCGTTGAGCGCGGGACATCAAACTATGGCTACACCTTC. It codes for CSVERGTSNYGYTF.